This TCR beta chain was obtained from a study of early T cells in non-severe SARS-CoV-2 infection. Study in general: Sequencing input comprised bulk RNA from unsorted whole blood; chain pairing was not available.

The germline V gene has CDR1 MNHEY and CDR2 SMNVEV (reference sequence). The CDR3 extends over 13 amino acids. The V gene lost 2 bases and the J gene lost 3 bases, with 4 bases spanning the gap. Study conclusions and caveats: VDJdb-based annotation leaned toward anti-spike CD8 responses and missed private and CD4 specificities.

Regarding this clonotype: The antigen is undetermined.

Tagging with unique molecular identifiers was applied to individual cDNA molecules. Each CDR3 protein is one row after TCRdb ran MiXCR on the 5' RACE reads. The sample has around 63,000 distinct CDR3 sequences, about 9.1% seen once. This TCR derives from an adult who was a healthcare worker with PCR-confirmed SARS-CoV-2 infection or an uninfected control (not recorded which). The V gene is TRBV27, the J gene TRBJ2-2; D call uncertain. The source material was whole blood, sampled at baseline. CDR3 nucleotides: TGTGCCAGCAGTTTAGGGTACACCGGGGAGCTGTTTTTT. Translating gives CASSLGYTGELFF.